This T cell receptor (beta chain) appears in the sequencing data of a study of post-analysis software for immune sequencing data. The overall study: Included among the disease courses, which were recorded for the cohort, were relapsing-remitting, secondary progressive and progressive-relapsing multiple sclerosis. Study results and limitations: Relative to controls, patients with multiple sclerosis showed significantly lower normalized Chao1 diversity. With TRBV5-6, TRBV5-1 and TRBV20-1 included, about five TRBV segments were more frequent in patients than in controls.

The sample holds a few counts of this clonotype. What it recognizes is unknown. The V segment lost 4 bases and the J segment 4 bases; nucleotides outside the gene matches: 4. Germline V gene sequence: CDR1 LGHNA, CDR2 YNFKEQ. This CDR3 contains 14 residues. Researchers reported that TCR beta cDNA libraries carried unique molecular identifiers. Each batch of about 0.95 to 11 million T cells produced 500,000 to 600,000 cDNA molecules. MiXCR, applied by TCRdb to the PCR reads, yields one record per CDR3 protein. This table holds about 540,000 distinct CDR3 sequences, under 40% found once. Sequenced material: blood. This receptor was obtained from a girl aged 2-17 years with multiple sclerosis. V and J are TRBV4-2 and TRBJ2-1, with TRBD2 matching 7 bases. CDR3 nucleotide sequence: TGTGCCAGCAGCCCCGCGGGAGAGTACAATGAGCAGTTCTTC. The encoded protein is CASSPAGEYNEQFF.